This TCR beta chain was retrieved from a study of early stage breast cancer tumors. Study-level background: Of around 15 invasive breast tumors, about a dozen were hormone receptor-positive, HER2-negative. Overall study results and limits: Most shared enriched TCRB sequences were commonly generated ones. Compared with adjacent normal breast, tumors showed about 2.5-fold denser, more clonal T cells.

Clones were read by immunoSEQ multiplex PCR, and TCRdb kept only the in-frame ones, dropping some. Of 40,000 to 60,000 clones in the sample, just under 80% were seen once. With respect to this clone: Its antigen is unknown.

Sequenced: blood. The receptor comes from a person in their 40s with breast cancer.

CDR3 residues: CASSIGGRGNEQFF. CDR3 nucleotides: TGTGCCAGTAGTATAGGAGGAAGGGGCAATGAGCAGTTCTTC. The chain employs TRBV19 and TRBJ2-1; possibly TRBD1 for D (5 bases). V dropped 1 base and J dropped 6 bases, with 10 bases sitting between them. Germline V gene data show CDR1 as LNHDA and CDR2 as SQIVND (reference sequence). The CDR3 spans 14 residues.